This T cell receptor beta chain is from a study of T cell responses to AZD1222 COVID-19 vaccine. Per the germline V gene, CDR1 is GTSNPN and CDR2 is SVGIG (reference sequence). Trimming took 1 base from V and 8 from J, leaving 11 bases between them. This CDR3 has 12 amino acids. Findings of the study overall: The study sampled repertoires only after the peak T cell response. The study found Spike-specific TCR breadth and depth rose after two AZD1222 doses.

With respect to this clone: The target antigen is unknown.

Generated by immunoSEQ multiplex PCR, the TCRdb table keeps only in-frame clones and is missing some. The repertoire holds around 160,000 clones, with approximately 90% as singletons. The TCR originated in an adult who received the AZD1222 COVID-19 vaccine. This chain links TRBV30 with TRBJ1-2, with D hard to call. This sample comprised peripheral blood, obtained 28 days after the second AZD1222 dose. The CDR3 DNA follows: TGTGCCTGGAGTGGTTCTCCTCGCGGCTACACCTTC. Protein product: CAWSGSPRGYTF.